Listed here are 31 T cell receptor beta chains from one sample, sequenced in a study of T cells in narcolepsy. TCRdb's copy holds only in-frame clones and misses some; the assay was immunoSEQ multiplex PCR. The data contain 25,000 to 35,000 clones, roughly 87% of them singletons. The specimen sequenced was memory (CD45RA-) CD4+ T cells from blood. These receptor sequences come from a human donor in good health.

This clone was seen a few times. This chain uses TRBV15 with TRBJ1-6; D not certain. There are 21 residues in the CDR3. Deletions cut 3 bases from V and 0 bases from J, with 24 bases between. Germline V gene sequence: CDR1 LNHNV, CDR2 YYDKDF (reference sequence). The CDR3 reads CATSSNGMSETPSSYNSPLHF. DNA of the CDR3: TGTGCCACCAGCAGTAACGGCATGTCAGAAACACCGAGCTCCTATAATTCACCCCTCCACTTT.

This clone showed up just once. V is TRBV7-9 and J is TRBJ1-6; D remains unclear. Trimming shortened V by 3 bases and J by 6 bases, and 3 bases separated the two germline ends. Germline CDR1 is SEHNR and CDR2 is FQNEAQ (reference sequence). This CDR3 comprises 12 residues. CDR3 coding DNA: TGTGCCAGCAGCTTCTCTAATTCACCCCTCCACTTT. Translated: CASSFSNSPLHF.

The chain recombines TRBV5-1 with TRBJ2-7; no clear D gene. V gave up 5 bases and J gave up 0 bases, with 12 bases separating them. Looked up from germline, CDR1 is SGHRS and CDR2 is YFSETQ. The CDR3 consists of 14 residues. The DNA of the CDR3 is TGCGCCAGCAGAGAAGAGCAAAGCTCCTACGAGCAGTACTTC. Encoded protein: CASREEQSSYEQYF.

The V call is TRBV7-7, the J call TRBJ1-1; 8 nucleotides agree with TRBD1. Trimming took 2 bases from V and 3 from J; bases not matched to a gene: 2. There are 14 residues in the CDR3. Germline V CDR1 and CDR2: SSHAT, FNYEAQ (reference sequence). CDR3 DNA sequence: TGTGCCAGCAGCTTAACGGACAGGGACACTGAAGCTTTCTTT. Encoded protein: CASSLTDRDTEAFF.

The CDR3: CAWSKGNTIYF. The CDR3 DNA sequence: TGTGCCTGGAGTAAAGGAAACACCATATATTTT. The rearrangement uses TRBV30 and TRBJ1-3; D not certain. This CDR3 contains 11 residues. V was shortened by 2 bases and J by 4 bases, with 3 bases between the two germline ends. Germline V CDR1 and CDR2: GTSNPN, SVGIG (reference sequence).

The V call is TRBV29-1, the J call TRBJ1-1, with 7 nucleotides matching TRBD1. The length of the CDR3 is 16 residues. J lost 0 bases, V lost 2 bases, and 9 bases had no gene match. Germline V gene data show CDR1 as SQVTM and CDR2 as ANQGSEA. For the CDR3, the DNA is TGCAGCGTTGAAAATACGGCGGGACAGATGAACACTGAAGCTTTCTTT. Amino acid sequence: CSVENTAGQMNTEAFF.

The chain recombines TRBV9 with TRBJ1-3, with D perhaps matching TRBD1 (5 bases). V lost 0 bases and J 1 base, leaving 11 bases between the germline ends. The germline V gene has CDR1 SGDLS and CDR2 YYNGEE. The CDR3 extends over 16 amino acids. The chain's CDR3 is CASSVEPGRSGNTIYF. CDR3 bases: TGTGCCAGCAGCGTAGAGCCAGGGCGGTCTGGAAACACCATATATTTT.

The chain recombines TRBV6-1 with TRBJ2-3; TRBD2 matches 10 bases. J lost 4 bases, V lost 0 bases, and 13 bases had no gene match. This CDR3 spans 19 amino acids. Germline CDR1 reads MNHNS; CDR2 reads SASEGT. The CDR3 is CASSEAGLAGGPSPDTQYF. The CDR3, as DNA: TGTGCCAGCAGTGAAGCGGGGTTAGCGGGGGGTCCCTCCCCAGATACGCAGTATTTT.

The rearrangement joins TRBV7-2 to TRBJ1-2; D ambiguous. With 6 bases removed from V and 3 bases from J, the gap between germline ends came to 11 bases. This CDR3 is 13 amino acids long. Germline CDR1 SGHTA, CDR2 FQGNSA. As DNA, the CDR3 is TGTGCCAGCAGTCCCGACATGTACTATGGCTACACCTTC. It codes for CASSPDMYYGYTF.

The chain recombines TRBV6-6 with TRBJ1-1; TRBD1 agrees at 9 bases. This CDR3 is 14 amino acids long. The V gene end was trimmed by 7 bases and the J gene end by 3 bases; junction bases not matched to a gene: 6. From germline, CDR1 is MNHNY and CDR2 SVGAGI (reference sequence). The CDR3 protein is CASTAGQGYTEAFF. The CDR3 DNA reads TGTGCCAGCACCGCGGGACAGGGCTACACTGAAGCTTTCTTT.

The J gene is TRBJ1-2, the V gene TRBV4-1; TRBD1 agrees at 11 bases. Trimming cost V 2 bases and J 7 bases; bases outside gene matches: 9. This CDR3 has 16 amino acids. Germline V CDR1 and CDR2: MGHRA, YSYEKL. Here the CDR3 reads CASSQPMGQGVSGYTF. CDR3 coding DNA: TGCGCCAGCAGCCAACCGATGGGACAGGGGGTCTCTGGCTACACCTTC.

The chain combines TRBV5-1 with TRBJ2-7; TRBD2 might be the D (5 bases). The germline V gene has CDR1 SGHRS and CDR2 YFSETQ. This CDR3 has 12 residues. Deletions cut 5 bases from V and 5 bases from J, with 11 bases between. The DNA for the CDR3 is TGCGCCAGCAGTTCCACCGGGGACGAGCAGTACTTC. This sequence encodes CASSSTGDEQYF.

This clone was seen a handful of times. The chain couples TRBV19 to TRBJ2-7, with D maybe TRBD2 (5 bases). Germline V gene sequence: CDR1 LNHDA, CDR2 SQIVND (reference sequence). V shed 1 base and J shed 0 bases, with 10 bases lying between them. This CDR3 has 15 residues. CDR3 bases: TGTGCCAGTAGTATAGCTCCAGCGGACTCCTACGAGCAGTACTTC. As protein: CASSIAPADSYEQYF.

This clone was picked up a small number of times. The V and J genes are TRBV19 and TRBJ2-3; D uncertain. Germline CDR1 LNHDA, CDR2 SQIVND (reference sequence). Trimming pared 8 bases from V and 1 base from J, leaving 7 bases between. The CDR3 covers 12 residues. CDR3 nucleotide sequence: TGTGCCAGTGGGATCCGCACAGATACGCAGTATTTT. Protein product: CASGIRTDTQYF.

This rearrangement joins TRBV2 to TRBJ2-2, with 7 bases identical to TRBD1. Per germline, CDR1 SNHLY and CDR2 FYNNEI. V lost 6 bases, J lost 2 bases, and 6 bases stayed unmatched. This CDR3 region has 15 residues. CDR3 bases: TGTGCCAGCAGGGCCGGGACAGTAAACACCGGGGAGCTGTTTTTT. Its protein product is CASRAGTVNTGELFF.

V and J are TRBV4-3 and TRBJ2-3; TRBD2 matches 9 bases. The V segment lost 4 bases and the J segment 2 bases; nucleotides outside the gene matches: 10. Germline V lookup: CDR1 LGHNA, CDR2 YSLEER. CDR3 length equals 17 residues. In DNA, the CDR3 is TGCGCCAGCAGCCTCGAAGGACTAGCGCGGGTCACAGATACGCAGTATTTT. The encoded protein is CASSLEGLARVTDTQYF.

The J gene is TRBJ1-3, the V gene TRBV5-6; possibly TRBD1 for D (6 bases). This CDR3 spans 15 amino acids. V was pared by 4 bases and J by 2 bases, with 13 bases between. Germline assignment: CDR1 SGHDT and CDR2 YYEEEE. This CDR3 is CASSSPTGTGNTIYF. In DNA form, the CDR3 reads TGTGCCAGCAGCAGTCCTACAGGGACTGGAAACACCATATATTTT.

The rearrangement uses TRBV6-1 and TRBJ1-4; 10 nucleotides line up with TRBD1. The ends lost 5 bases at V and 7 bases at J; junction bases unmatched: 7. Germline assignment: CDR1 MNHNS and CDR2 SASEGT. The CDR3 consists of 15 residues. CDR3 DNA sequence: TGTGCCAGCAGTACTCCCGGGACAGGGGTTGAAAAACTGTTTTTT. Its translation is CASSTPGTGVEKLFF.

The V call is TRBV6-5, the J call TRBJ1-6, with TRBD1 matching 7 bases. CDR1 and CDR2 (germline): MNHEY, SVGAGI. Trimming removed 8 bases from V and 6 bases from J; junction bases left unmatched: 10. The CDR3 has 15 amino acids. This CDR3 is CASQGGLKLNSPLHF. The CDR3, as DNA: TGTGCCAGCCAGGGGGGCCTAAAACTTAATTCACCCCTCCACTTT.

The rearrangement joins TRBV28 to TRBJ2-7; possible D gene TRBD2, 5 bases. V was shortened by 5 bases and J by 7 bases, with 15 bases between the two germline ends. Germline CDR1 is MDHEN and CDR2 is SYDVKM. CDR3 length: 13 residues. The CDR3 loop is CASSRGGLGEQYV. DNA of the CDR3: TGTGCCAGCAGTCGAGGAGGCCTTGGAGAGCAGTACGTC.

The rearrangement links TRBV19 to TRBJ1-3, with 9 positions matching TRBD1. CDR3 length: 16 amino acids. With 3 bases clipped from V and 2 bases from J, the junction kept 5 bases outside the gene matches. Germline CDR1 LNHDA, CDR2 SQIVND (reference sequence). CDR3 bases: TGTGCCAGTAGTATCCCGACAGGGGGTCCTGGAAACACCATATATTTT. This sequence encodes CASSIPTGGPGNTIYF.

The rearrangement uses TRBV27 and TRBJ2-1; D perhaps matches TRBD2 (7 bases). CDR3 length: 15 residues. V lost 7 bases to trimming and J lost 7 bases, with 20 bases between them. Per the germline V gene, CDR1 is MNHEY and CDR2 is SMNVEV (reference sequence). The CDR3: CASTLRGGPRNEQFF. Written as DNA, the CDR3 is TGTGCCAGCACCCTAAGGGGGGGGCCGAGGAATGAGCAGTTCTTC.

This chain joins TRBV5-5 and TRBJ1-2; 10 nucleotides match TRBD1. The CDR3 contains 17 residues. The junction had 10 bases not matched to a gene; V was cut back by 4 bases and J by 1 base. CDR1 is SGHKS and CDR2 is YYEKEE in the germline V gene (reference sequence). Here the CDR3 reads CASSVGQGTTLNYGYTF. The CDR3 DNA reads as TGTGCCAGCAGCGTGGGACAGGGGACGACTCTTAACTATGGCTACACCTTC.

The chain is built from TRBV5-1 and TRBJ2-3; TRBD1 matches 9 bases. Germline assignment: CDR1 SGHRS and CDR2 YFSETQ. The CDR3 spans 16 residues. V was clipped by 2 bases and J by 7 bases; unmatched bases: 11. CDR3 DNA: TGCGCCAGCAGCTTAGCCCGGGACAGGGTACTAAATACGCAGTATTTT. Encoded protein: CASSLARDRVLNTQYF.

V usage is TRBV10-3 and J usage is TRBJ2-2; D call uncertain. This CDR3 region has 13 residues. Germline values: CDR1 ENHRY, CDR2 SYGVKD. V lost 8 bases and J lost 2, with 9 bases in between. The CDR3 nucleotides read TGTGCCATCCTCGCAGTCAACACCGGGGAGCTGTTTTTT. Amino acids: CAILAVNTGELFF.

The V call is TRBV12-5, the J call TRBJ1-6, with 12 nucleotides matching TRBD1. This CDR3 is 17 amino acids long. V gave up 5 bases and J gave up 7 bases; unmatched junction bases: 9. Germline V gene sequence: CDR1 LGHNT, CDR2 FRNRAP. CDR3 nucleotide sequence: TGTGCTAGTGGTAGGGACAGGGGGCGGGCGCCAAATTCACCCCTCCACTTT. As protein: CASGRDRGRAPNSPLHF. Using reference TRBV12-5 and TRBJ1-6 for the parts outside the CDR3, the full variable domain is DARVTQTPRHKVTEMGQEVTMRCQPILGHNTVFWYRQTMMQGLELLAYFRNRAPLDDSGMPKDRFSAEMPDATLATLKIQPSEPRDSAVYFCASGRDRGRAPNSPLHFGNGTRLTVT.

This clone was detected only a few times. The rearrangement links TRBV19 to TRBJ1-4, with D uncertain. The CDR3 is 14 residues long. Germline V gene lookup returns CDR1 LNHDA and CDR2 SQIVND (reference sequence). With 3 bases removed from V and 4 bases from J, the gap between germline ends came to 9 bases. The CDR3 here is CASSIRGFNEKLFF. The CDR3 DNA follows: TGTGCCAGTAGTATCAGAGGCTTTAATGAAAAACTGTTTTTT.

CDR3 sequence (DNA): TGTGCTAGTGGTTTCGAGTTGTTCTATGGCTACACCTTC. Translated: CASGFELFYGYTF. V gene TRBV12-5 combines with J gene TRBJ1-2; D call uncertain. V lost 3 bases to trimming and J lost 4 bases, with 9 bases between them. This CDR3 has 13 amino acids. Germline CDR1 reads LGHNT; CDR2 reads FRNRAP. Based on the CDR3 plus reference TRBV12-5 and TRBJ1-2, the full variable domain is DARVTQTPRHKVTEMGQEVTMRCQPILGHNTVFWYRQTMMQGLELLAYFRNRAPLDDSGMPKDRFSAEMPDATLATLKIQPSEPRDSAVYFCASGFELFYGYTFGSGTRLTVV.

This chain joins TRBV28 and TRBJ1-2, with D perhaps TRBD1 (6 bases). V was shortened by 6 bases and J by 8 bases, with 22 bases between the two germline ends. The germline V gene encodes CDR1 MDHEN and CDR2 SYDVKM. This CDR3 has 15 residues. CDR3 nucleotide sequence: TGTGCCAGCAGGACGCTTGGTCTGGACAGCATCGGCTACACCTTC. Its protein product is CASRTLGLDSIGYTF.

J is TRBJ1-3 and V is TRBV14; the match to TRBD1 covers 7 bases. Losses at the gene ends were 4 bases for V and 0 bases for J; bases not matched to a gene: 6. The germline V gene encodes CDR1 SGHDN and CDR2 FVKESK. CDR3 length: 16 amino acids. The DNA of the CDR3 is TGTGCCAGCAGCCCCTTGACAGGGCTCTCTGGAAACACCATATATTTT. Its translation: CASSPLTGLSGNTIYF.

This clone has a handful of counts. The genes are TRBV2 and TRBJ1-4; the D gene is possibly TRBD1 (5 bases). V was shortened by 2 bases and J by 5 bases, with 12 bases between the two germline ends. The CDR3 spans 15 residues. Per the germline V gene, CDR1 is SNHLY and CDR2 is FYNNEI. CDR3 sequence: CASSESGRQNEKLFF. CDR3 sequence (DNA): TGTGCCAGCAGTGAATCGGGACGGCAAAATGAAAAACTGTTTTTT. The full variable domain, with the rest looked up from reference TRBV2 and TRBJ1-4, is EPEVTQTPSHQVTQMGQEVILRCVPISNHLYFYWYRQILGQKVEFLVSFYNNEISEKSEIFDDQFSVERPDGSNFTLKIRSTKLEDSAMYFCASSESGRQNEKLFFGSGTQLSVL.